This T cell receptor (beta chain) was identified in a study of cytomegalovirus exposure and HLA in healthy donors (dated by TCRdb to 2017 to 2019). Looking at the study overall: According to a later analysis, the roughly 120 validation repertoires were produced on the same platform as the roughly 720 repertoires of the first cohort. Besides the first cohort of roughly 700 subjects, a separate validation cohort made up of 120 different subjects was used. The study was designed to test whether signatures of past pathogen exposure could be identified by cataloging public T cell receptors. High-throughput TCR immunosequencing, statistical association of individual TCRs with disease status, and machine learning were combined to predict cytomegalovirus infection status.

Library preparation employed the immunoSEQ multiplex PCR assay. The authors processed their data as follows. A statistical classification framework was built for diagnosing cytomegalovirus status from the catalog of TCR beta chain sequences. This is the immuneACCESS table as TCRdb keeps it, with only in-frame sequences that have V and J called. A part of the clones is gone; compared with another copy, unresolved V genes explain less than half, and the rest is unexplained. From that table come the V and J calls and clone size; the DNA was used to work out D and trimming. In this sample the table shows around 350,000 clones, 86% of which occur a single time. Approximately 0.8% of the sample belongs to the ten largest clones. What the research found in general, with its limitations: In a later analysis, TCRs clustered in the first cohort were found to also tend to co-occur in the approximately 120 validation repertoires, with about 94% of cluster scores above 0. The classifier was reported to diagnose cytomegalovirus status with high specificity and sensitivity in both the original and validation cohorts. The study gave a list of some 150 TCR beta chains associated with cytomegalovirus. Most TCR sequences were observed very rarely across donors, whereas some public TCRs were present in many individuals. The authors suggested that the approach could potentially be extended to other disease states and immunological phenotypes. The validation cohort had no HLA typing available for a later analysis, so co-occurrence within that cohort was assessed over all 120 or so repertoires. A few of the identified cytomegalovirus-associated TCR beta chains were confirmed in vitro to be specific for cytomegalovirus antigens.

On this clone: Its antigen is currently not known. No qualities accompany the bases; no much larger clone lies one base away.

Looking up the germline V gene yields CDR1 SGHRS and CDR2 YFSETQ. Its CDR3 holds 13 amino acids, cysteine through phenylalanine. Only the CDR3 DNA is retained, 39 bases long and in frame from the first base. Trimming removed 0 bases from V and 12 bases from J; the gene matches leave 6 bases unexplained. The donors were included in the validation cohort of 120 subjects, a group kept apart from the approximately 700-subject first cohort. The source material was PBMCs. This receptor was identified in a woman aged 18-29 years in good health and CMV-seronegative. The sequence links TRBV5-1 to TRBJ1-1, with 9 junctional bases fitting TRBD1. The nucleotide sequence is TGCGCCAGCAGCTTGGCGGGGGGACAGGGATCTTTCTTT. This encodes CASSLAGGQGSFF. Joined to the reference TRBV5-1 and TRBJ1-1 proteins, this CDR3 gives the full variable domain: KAGVTQTPRYLIKTRGQQVTLSCSPISGHRSVSWYQQTPGQGLQFLFEYFSETQRNKGNFPGRFSGRQFSNSRSEMNVSTLELGDSALYLCASSLAGGQGSFFGQGTRLTVV.